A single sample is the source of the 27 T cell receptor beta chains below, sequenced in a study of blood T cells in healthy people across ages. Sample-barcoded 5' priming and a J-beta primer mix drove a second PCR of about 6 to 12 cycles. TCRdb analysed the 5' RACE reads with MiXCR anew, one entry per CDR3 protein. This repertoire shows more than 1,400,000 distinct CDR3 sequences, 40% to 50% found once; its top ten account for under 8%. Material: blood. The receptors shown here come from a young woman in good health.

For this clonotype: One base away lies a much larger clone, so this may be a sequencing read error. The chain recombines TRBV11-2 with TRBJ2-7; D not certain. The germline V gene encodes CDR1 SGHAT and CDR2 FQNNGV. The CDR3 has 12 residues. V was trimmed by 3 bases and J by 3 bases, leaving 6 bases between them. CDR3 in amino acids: CASSFIVYEQYF. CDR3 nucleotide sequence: TGTGCCAGCAGCTTTATAGTCTACGAGCAGTACTTC.

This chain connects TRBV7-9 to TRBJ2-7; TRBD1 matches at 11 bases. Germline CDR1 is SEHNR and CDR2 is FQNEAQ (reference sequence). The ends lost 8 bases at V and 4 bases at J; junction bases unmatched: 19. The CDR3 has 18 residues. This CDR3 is CASPQGQGALLTFYEQYF. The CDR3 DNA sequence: TGTGCCAGCCCCCAAGGACAGGGGGCCCTCCTGACCTTTTACGAGCAGTACTTC.

This chain's CDR3 is CASSPLGGSHLMNTEAFF. CDR3 nucleotide sequence: TGCGCCAGCAGCCCGTTGGGGGGGAGTCACCTAATGAACACTGAAGCTTTCTTT. J is TRBJ1-1 and V is TRBV5-1; a weak D match, TRBD1 (5 bases). From germline, CDR1 is SGHRS and CDR2 YFSETQ. V was pared by 4 bases and J by 0 bases, with 22 bases between. The CDR3 runs 18 residues.

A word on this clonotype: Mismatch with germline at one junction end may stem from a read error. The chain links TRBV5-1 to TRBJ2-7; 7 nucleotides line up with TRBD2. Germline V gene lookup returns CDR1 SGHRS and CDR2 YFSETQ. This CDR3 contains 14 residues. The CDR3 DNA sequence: TGCGCCAGCAGCTTCCCTAGCGGCTCCTGCGAGCAGTACTTC. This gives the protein CASSFPSGSCEQYF.

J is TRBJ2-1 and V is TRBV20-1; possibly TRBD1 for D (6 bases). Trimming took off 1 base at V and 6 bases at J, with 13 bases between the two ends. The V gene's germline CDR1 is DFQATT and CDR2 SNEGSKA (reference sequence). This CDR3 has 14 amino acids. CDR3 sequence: CSARAGDRLNEQFF. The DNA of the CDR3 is TGCAGTGCTAGAGCCGGAGACAGGCTCAATGAGCAGTTCTTC.

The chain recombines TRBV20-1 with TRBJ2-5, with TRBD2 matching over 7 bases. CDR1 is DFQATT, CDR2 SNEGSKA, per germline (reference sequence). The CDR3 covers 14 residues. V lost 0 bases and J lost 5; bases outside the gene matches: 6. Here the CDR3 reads CSARDGGGMETQYF. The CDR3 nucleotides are TGCAGTGCTAGAGATGGCGGGGGAATGGAGACCCAGTACTTC.

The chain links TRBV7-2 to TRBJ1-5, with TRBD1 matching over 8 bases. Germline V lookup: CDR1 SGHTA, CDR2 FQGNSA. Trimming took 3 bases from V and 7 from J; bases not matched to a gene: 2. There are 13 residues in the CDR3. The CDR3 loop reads CASSFQGAQPQHF. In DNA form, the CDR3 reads TGTGCCAGCAGCTTCCAGGGGGCACAGCCCCAGCATTTT.

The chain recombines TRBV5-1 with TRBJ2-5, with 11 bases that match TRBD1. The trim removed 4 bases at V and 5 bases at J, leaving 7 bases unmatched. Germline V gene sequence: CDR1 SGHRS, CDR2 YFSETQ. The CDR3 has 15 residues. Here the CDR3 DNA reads TGCGCCAGCAGCGTGGACAGGGGGCTGGAGGAGACCCAGTACTTC. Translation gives CASSVDRGLEETQYF.

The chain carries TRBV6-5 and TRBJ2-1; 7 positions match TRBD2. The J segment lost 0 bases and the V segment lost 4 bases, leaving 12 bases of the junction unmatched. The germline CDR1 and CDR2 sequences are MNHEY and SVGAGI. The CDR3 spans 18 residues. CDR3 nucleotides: TGTGCCAGCAGTTCTAAAGGTTCGGGACTATTCTCCTACAATGAGCAGTTCTTC. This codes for CASSSKGSGLFSYNEQFF.

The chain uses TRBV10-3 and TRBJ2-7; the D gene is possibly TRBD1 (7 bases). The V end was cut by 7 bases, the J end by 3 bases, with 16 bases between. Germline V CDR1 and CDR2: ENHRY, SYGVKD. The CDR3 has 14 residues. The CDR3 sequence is CAIKLGQGGYEQYF. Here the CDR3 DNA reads TGTGCCATCAAGTTGGGTCAGGGGGGCTACGAGCAGTACTTC.

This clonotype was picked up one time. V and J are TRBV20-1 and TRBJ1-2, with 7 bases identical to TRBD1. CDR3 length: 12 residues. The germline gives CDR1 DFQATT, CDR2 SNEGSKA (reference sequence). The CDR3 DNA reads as TGCGTCCAACAGGACAGGAGTGGTGGCTACACCTTC. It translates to CVQQDRSGGYTF.

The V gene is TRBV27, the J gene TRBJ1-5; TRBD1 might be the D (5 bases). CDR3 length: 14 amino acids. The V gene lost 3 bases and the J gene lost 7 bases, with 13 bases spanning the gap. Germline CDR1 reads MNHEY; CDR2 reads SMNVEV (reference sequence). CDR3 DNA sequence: TGTGCCAGCAGTTTCCTGGGGGAAGAGCAGCCCCAGCATTTT. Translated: CASSFLGEEQPQHF.

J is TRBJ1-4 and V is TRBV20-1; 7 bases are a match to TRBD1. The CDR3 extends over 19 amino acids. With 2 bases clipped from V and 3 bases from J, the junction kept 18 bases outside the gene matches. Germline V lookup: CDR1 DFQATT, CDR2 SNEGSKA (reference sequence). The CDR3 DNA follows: TGCAGTGCTAGAATCGGACAGGCCCTCTATTCCGGGGCTAATGAAAAACTGTTTTTT. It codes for CSARIGQALYSGANEKLFF.

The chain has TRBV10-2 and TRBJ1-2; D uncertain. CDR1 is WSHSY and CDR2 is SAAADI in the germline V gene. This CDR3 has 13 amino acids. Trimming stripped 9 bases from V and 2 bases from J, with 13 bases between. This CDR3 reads CASWSGVNYGYTF. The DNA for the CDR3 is TGCGCCAGTTGGAGTGGGGTAAACTATGGCTACACCTTC.

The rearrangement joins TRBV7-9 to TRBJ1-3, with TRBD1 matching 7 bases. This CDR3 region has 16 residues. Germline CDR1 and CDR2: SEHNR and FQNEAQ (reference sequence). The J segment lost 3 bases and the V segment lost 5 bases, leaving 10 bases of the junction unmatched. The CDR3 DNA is TGTGCCAGCAGCCTTGACAGGGAGTTGAGTGGAAACACCATATATTTT. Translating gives CASSLDRELSGNTIYF. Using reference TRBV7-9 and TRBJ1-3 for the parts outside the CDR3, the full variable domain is DTGVSQNPRHKITKRGQNVTFRCDPISEHNRLYWYRQTLGQGPEFLTYFQNEAQLEKSRLLSDRFSAERPKGSFSTLEIQRTEQGDSAMYLCASSLDRELSGNTIYFGEGSWLTVV.

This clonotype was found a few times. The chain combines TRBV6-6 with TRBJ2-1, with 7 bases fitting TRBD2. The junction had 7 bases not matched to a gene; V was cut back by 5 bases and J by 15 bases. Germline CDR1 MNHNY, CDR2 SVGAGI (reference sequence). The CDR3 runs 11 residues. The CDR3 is CASSRSGVWFF. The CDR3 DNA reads TGTGCCAGCAGTCGCAGCGGGGTATGGTTCTTC.

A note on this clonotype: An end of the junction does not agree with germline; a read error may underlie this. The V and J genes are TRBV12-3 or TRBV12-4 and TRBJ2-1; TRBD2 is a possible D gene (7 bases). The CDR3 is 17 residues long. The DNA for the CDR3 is TGTGCCGGCAGTTTTATGTGGGGGGGCGGTTTAGGAAATGAGCAGTTCTTC. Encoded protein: CAGSFMWGGGLGNEQFF.

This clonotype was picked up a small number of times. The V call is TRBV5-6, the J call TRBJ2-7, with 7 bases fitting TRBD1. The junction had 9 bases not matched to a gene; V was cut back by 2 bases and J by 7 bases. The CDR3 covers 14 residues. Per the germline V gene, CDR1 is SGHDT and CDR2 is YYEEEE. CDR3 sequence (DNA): TGTGCCAGCAGCTTCCAACAGGGGTCTGGGGAGCAGTACTTC. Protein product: CASSFQQGSGEQYF.

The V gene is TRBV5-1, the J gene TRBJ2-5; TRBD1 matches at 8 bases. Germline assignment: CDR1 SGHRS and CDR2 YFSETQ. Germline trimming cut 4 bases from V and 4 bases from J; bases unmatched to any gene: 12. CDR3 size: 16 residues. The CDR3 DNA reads TGCGCCAGCAGCGAGCGTTCAGGGGGCCGTCGAGAGACCCAGTACTTC. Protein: CASSERSGGRRETQYF. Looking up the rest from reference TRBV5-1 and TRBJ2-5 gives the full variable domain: KAGVTQTPRYLIKTRGQQVTLSCSPISGHRSVSWYQQTPGQGLQFLFEYFSETQRNKGNFPGRFSGRQFSNSRSEMNVSTLELGDSALYLCASSERSGGRRETQYFGPGTRLLVL.

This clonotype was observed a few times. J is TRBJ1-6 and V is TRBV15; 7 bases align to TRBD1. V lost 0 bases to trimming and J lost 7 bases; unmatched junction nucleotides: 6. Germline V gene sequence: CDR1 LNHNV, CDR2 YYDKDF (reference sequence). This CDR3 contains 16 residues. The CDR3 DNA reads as TGTGCCACCAGCAGAGATTTAGACAGGGCGAATTCACCCCTCCACTTT. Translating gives CATSRDLDRANSPLHF. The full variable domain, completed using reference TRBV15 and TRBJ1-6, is DAMVIQNPRYQVTQFGKPVTLSCSQTLNHNVMYWYQQKSSQAPKLLFHYYDKDFNNEADTPDNFQSRRPNTSFCFLDIRSPGLGDTAMYLCATSRDLDRANSPLHFGNGTRLTVT.

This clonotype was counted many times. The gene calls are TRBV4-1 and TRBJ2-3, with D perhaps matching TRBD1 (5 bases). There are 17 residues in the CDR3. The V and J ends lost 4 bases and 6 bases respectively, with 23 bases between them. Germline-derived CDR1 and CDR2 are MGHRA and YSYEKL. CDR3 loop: CASSPVGVTGPGDTQYF. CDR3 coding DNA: TGCGCCAGCAGCCCCGTAGGGGTCACCGGACCTGGGGATACGCAGTATTTT.

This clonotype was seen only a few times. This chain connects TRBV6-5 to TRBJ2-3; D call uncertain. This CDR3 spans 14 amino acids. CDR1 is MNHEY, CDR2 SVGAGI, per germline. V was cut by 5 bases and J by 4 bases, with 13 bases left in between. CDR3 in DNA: TGTGCCAGCAGTGGGCGTCGCCCTGCAGATACGCAGTATTTT. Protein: CASSGRRPADTQYF.

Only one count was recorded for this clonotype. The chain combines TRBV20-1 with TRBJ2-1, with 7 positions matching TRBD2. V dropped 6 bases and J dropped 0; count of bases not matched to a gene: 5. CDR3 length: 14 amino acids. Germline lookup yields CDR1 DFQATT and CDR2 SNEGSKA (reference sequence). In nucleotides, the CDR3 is TGCAGTGCCCCGGGAGGCAGCTCCTACAATGAGCAGTTCTTC. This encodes CSAPGGSSYNEQFF.

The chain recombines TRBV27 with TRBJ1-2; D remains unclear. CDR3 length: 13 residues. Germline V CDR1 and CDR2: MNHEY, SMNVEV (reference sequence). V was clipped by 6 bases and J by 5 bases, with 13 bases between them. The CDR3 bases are TGTGCCAGCAGCCTCAACGACGATTATGGCTACACCTTC. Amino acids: CASSLNDDYGYTF.

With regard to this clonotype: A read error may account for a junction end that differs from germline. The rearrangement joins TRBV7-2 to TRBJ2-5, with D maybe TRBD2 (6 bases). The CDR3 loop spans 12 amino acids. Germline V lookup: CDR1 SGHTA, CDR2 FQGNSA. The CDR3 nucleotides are TGTGCCAACAGCTTGGGGGGAGAGACCCAGTACTTC. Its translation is CANSLGGETQYF.

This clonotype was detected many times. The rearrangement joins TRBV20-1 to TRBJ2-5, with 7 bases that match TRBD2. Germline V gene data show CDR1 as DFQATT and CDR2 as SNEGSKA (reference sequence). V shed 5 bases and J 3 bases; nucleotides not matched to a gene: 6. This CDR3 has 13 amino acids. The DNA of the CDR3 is TGCAGTGCTCCGGCTAGCGGAAAAGAGACCCAGTACTTC. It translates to CSAPASGKETQYF.

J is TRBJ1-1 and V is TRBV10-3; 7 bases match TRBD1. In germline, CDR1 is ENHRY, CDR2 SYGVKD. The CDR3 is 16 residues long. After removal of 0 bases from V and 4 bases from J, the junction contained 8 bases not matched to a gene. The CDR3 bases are TGTGCCATCAGTGAGTCCCGACAGGGAAGGGGCACTGAAGCTTTCTTT. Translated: CAISESRQGRGTEAFF.